The 19 T cell receptor beta chains presented below share a single source sample, sequenced in a study of cytomegalovirus exposure and HLA in healthy donors. PCR used 60 Vbeta primers and 13 Jbeta primers. Only in-frame clones appear in the TCRdb table, and some are missing; sequencing was by immunoSEQ multiplex PCR. Of 75,000 to 95,000 clones in the sample, 60% to 85% were seen once. Input material: PBMCs. Source of these receptors: a woman between 40 and 50 years old in good health and CMV-seropositive.

This CDR3 reads CASLIFGGVGYTF. CDR3 in DNA: TGTGCCAGCCTCATTTTTGGGGGGGTTGGCTACACCTTC. V is TRBV5-4 and J is TRBJ1-2, with D perhaps matching TRBD1 (5 bases). The CDR3 runs 13 residues. V was shortened by 7 bases and J by 7 bases, with 17 bases between the two germline ends. Per the germline V gene, CDR1 is SGHNT and CDR2 is YYREEE (reference sequence).

CDR3 in DNA: TGCGCCAGCAGCCAAGATAAATTGTACACTGAAGCTTTCTTT. Protein product: CASSQDKLYTEAFF. The chain is built from TRBV4-3 and TRBJ1-1; no clear D. The CDR3 runs 14 residues. From germline, CDR1 is LGHNA and CDR2 YSLEER. Trimming took off 0 bases at V and 3 bases at J, with 8 bases between the two ends.

J is TRBJ1-5 and V is TRBV19; the D gene is possibly TRBD1 (5 bases). Trimming took off 6 bases at V and 1 base at J, with 13 bases between the two ends. The CDR3 is 15 amino acids. Germline loops: CDR1 LNHDA, CDR2 SQIVND (reference sequence). The CDR3, as DNA: TGTGCCAGTAGCTCTCGACAGCCCAGCAATCAGCCCCAGCATTTT. Protein product: CASSSRQPSNQPQHF. The full variable domain, with the rest looked up from reference TRBV19 and TRBJ1-5, is DGGITQSPKYLFRKEGQNVTLSCEQNLNHDAMYWYRQDPGQGLRLIYYSQIVNDFQKGDIAEGYSVSREKKESFPLTVTSAQKNPTAFYLCASSSRQPSNQPQHFGDGTRLSIL.

V is TRBV7-6 and J is TRBJ2-1; D gene ambiguous. Germline assignment: CDR1 SGHVS and CDR2 FNYEAQ. The CDR3 contains 13 residues. V was trimmed by 0 bases and J by 10 bases, leaving 10 bases between them. The CDR3 region has the DNA TGTGCCAGCAGCTTAGCGGGTAGCTTGGAGCAGTTCTTC. Amino acids: CASSLAGSLEQFF. Complete variable domain (other parts from reference TRBV7-6 and TRBJ2-1): GAGVSQSPRYKVTKRGQDVALRCDPISGHVSLYWYRQALGQGPEFLTYFNYEAQQDKSGLPNDRFSAERPEGSISTLTIQRTEQRDSAMYRCASSLAGSLEQFFGPGTRLTVL.

The rearrangement links TRBV28 to TRBJ1-1; D not resolved. The V and J ends lost 6 bases and 0 bases respectively, with 8 bases between them. Looked up from germline, CDR1 is MDHEN and CDR2 is SYDVKM. This CDR3 comprises 13 residues. Here the CDR3 reads CASREALNTEAFF. CDR3 bases: TGTGCCAGCAGGGAGGCGTTGAACACTGAAGCTTTCTTT. The full variable domain, rest sourced from reference TRBV28 and TRBJ1-1, is DVKVTQSSRYLVKRTGEKVFLECVQDMDHENMFWYRQDPGLGLRLIYFSYDVKMKEKGDIPEGYSVSREKKERFSLILESASTNQTSMYLCASREALNTEAFFGQGTRLTVV.

The rearrangement links TRBV9 to TRBJ1-2; 8 nucleotides agree with TRBD1. Unmatched junction bases numbered 3, after V lost 0 bases and J lost 8 bases. Germline-derived CDR1 and CDR2 are SGDLS and YYNGEE. This CDR3 has 13 residues. The chain's CDR3 is CASSVDHRGGYTF. CDR3 DNA: TGTGCCAGCAGCGTAGACCACAGGGGGGGCTACACCTTC.

This chain links TRBV9 with TRBJ2-1, with D maybe TRBD1 (6 bases). The CDR3 covers 13 residues. CDR1 is SGDLS and CDR2 is YYNGEE in the germline V gene. Trimming removed 7 bases from V and 10 bases from J, with 18 bases in between. The CDR3 DNA is TGTGCCAGCGGGGGCCCTCGTACGTGGGAGCAGTTCTTC. This codes for CASGGPRTWEQFF.

V is TRBV19 and J is TRBJ2-2; D ambiguous. The V gene's germline CDR1 is LNHDA and CDR2 SQIVND (reference sequence). Trimming removed 3 bases from V and 4 bases from J, with 9 bases in between. This CDR3 is 14 amino acids long. DNA of the CDR3: TGTGCCAGTAGTATCTTAGCAACCACCGGGGAGCTGTTTTTT. It is translated as CASSILATTGELFF.

This clone has just a few counts. V and J are TRBV6-1 and TRBJ1-1; 8 bases agree with TRBD1. The CDR3 has 14 amino acids. CDR1 and CDR2 (germline): MNHNS, SASEGT. The junction had 3 bases not matched to a gene; V was cut back by 2 bases and J by 4 bases. The CDR3 loop is CASSELDRGTEAFF. The DNA for the CDR3 is TGTGCCAGCAGTGAACTTGACAGGGGCACTGAAGCTTTCTTT.

Details on this clone: The junction departs from the called germline gene at one end, perhaps through a read error. The gene calls are TRBV12-5 and TRBJ2-1; TRBD1 agrees at 8 bases. The CDR3 spans 14 residues. Per germline, CDR1 LGHNT and CDR2 FRNRAP. Here the CDR3 reads CASGLDRVGQDVIF. In nucleotides, the CDR3 is TGTGCTAGTGGTTTGGACCGGGTGGGACAGGATGTGATCTTC. Full variable domain (missing parts from reference TRBV12-5 and TRBJ2-1): DARVTQTPRHKVTEMGQEVTMRCQPILGHNTVFWYRQTMMQGLELLAYFRNRAPLDDSGMPKDRFSAEMPDATLATLKIQPSEPRDSAVYFCASGLDRVGQDVIFGPGTRLTVL.

Regarding this clone: Sequence at one end of the junction differs from germline and may be a read error. The gene calls are TRBV7-9 and TRBJ2-2; TRBD2 agrees at 14 bases. Germline V gives CDR1 SEHNR, CDR2 FQNEAQ (reference sequence). CDR3 length equals 19 residues. As DNA, the CDR3 is TGTTCCAGCAGCTCCGTTCAGACTAGCGGGAGGGCCAGAGCCGGGGAGCTGTTTTTT. Protein: CSSSSVQTSGRARAGELFF. The whole variable domain, filled in from reference TRBV7-9 and TRBJ2-2, reads DTGVSQNPRHKITKRGQNVTFRCDPISEHNRLYWYRQTLGQGPEFLTYFQNEAQLEKSRLLSDRFSAERPKGSFSTLEIQRTEQGDSAMYLCSSSSVQTSGRARAGELFFGEGSRLTVL.

This chain connects TRBV7-3 to TRBJ2-1, with 9 bases identical to TRBD2. Germline lookup yields CDR1 SGHTA and CDR2 FQGTGA. The CDR3 is 15 residues long. J was trimmed by 5 bases and V by 1 base; bases with no gene match: 3. The CDR3 nucleotides are TGTGCCAGCAGCTTAAGACTAGCGGACCACAATGAGCAGTTCTTC. This translates into CASSLRLADHNEQFF.

This clone was seen only once. The chain recombines TRBV6-1 with TRBJ2-7; weak D call: TRBD1 (6 bases). The V and J ends lost 5 bases and 4 bases respectively, with 12 bases between them. Germline V gives CDR1 MNHNS, CDR2 SASEGT. CDR3 length equals 13 residues. The CDR3 spells CASSPGQIYEQYF. DNA for the CDR3: TGTGCCAGCAGTCCCGGACAGATTTACGAGCAGTACTTC.

The rearrangement joins TRBV21-1 to TRBJ2-3; TRBD2 is the table's D call and was not checked against the DNA. TRBV21-1 is marked as a pseudogene. CDR3 size: 21 residues. CDR3 residues: CASRFGTLLAGRGRSTDTQYF. The CDR3 DNA sequence: TGTGCCAGCAGGTTCGGGACTTTACTAGCGGGACGCGGTCGGTCGACAGATACGCAGTATTTT.

This sequence joins TRBV7-2 and TRBJ2-5; D is unresolved. This CDR3 has 14 residues. Germline values: CDR1 SGHTA, CDR2 FQGNSA. Trimming took off 2 bases at V and 1 base at J, with 8 bases between the two ends. The chain's CDR3 is CASSLFVAQETQYF. CDR3 coding DNA: TGTGCCAGCAGCTTATTTGTGGCCCAAGAGACCCAGTACTTC.

In this sample, this clone turned up a few times. The chain joins TRBV6-1 to TRBJ2-5; 8 bases agree with TRBD2. Germline V gene sequence: CDR1 MNHNS, CDR2 SASEGT. This CDR3 has 14 amino acids. Trimming took 6 bases from V and 5 from J; bases not matched to a gene: 8. CDR3 sequence (DNA): TGTGCCAGCAGCGGGAGGGTAAGCAGGGAGACCCAGTACTTC. It yields the protein CASSGRVSRETQYF.

The V and J genes are TRBV7-8 and TRBJ2-1; TRBD2 matches 9 bases. V lost 5 bases, J lost 2 bases, and 10 bases stayed unmatched. From germline, CDR1 is SGHVS and CDR2 FQNEAQ. This CDR3 region has 17 residues. The CDR3 is CASSQSGLAGTYNEQFF. In DNA, the CDR3 is TGTGCCAGCAGCCAAAGTGGGCTAGCGGGGACCTACAATGAGCAGTTCTTC.

The chain links TRBV5-1 to TRBJ2-7, with D tentatively TRBD1 (5 bases). Between the trimmed V and J ends, which lost 0 bases and 1 base, there was a span of 17 bases. The germline gives CDR1 SGHRS, CDR2 YFSETQ. This CDR3 has 17 amino acids. The CDR3 reads CASSLGSQGPFSYEQYF. For the CDR3, the DNA is TGCGCCAGCAGCTTGGGGTCTCAGGGCCCCTTTTCCTACGAGCAGTACTTC.

The genes are TRBV2 and TRBJ2-7; D is possibly TRBD2 (6 bases). Germline CDR1 and CDR2: SNHLY and FYNNEI. This CDR3 region has 13 residues. Trimming left V 11 bases short and J 1 base short, with 15 bases between. The CDR3 coding sequence is TGTGCCTGCGCCGGGAGAATATCCTACGAGCAGTACTTC. It specifies CACAGRISYEQYF.